Listed below are T cell receptor beta chains from one sample, sequenced in a study of control samples from healthy donors and cancer patients. Sequencing was performed with immunoSEQ multiplex PCR; in TCRdb, only in-frame clones are kept and a portion is missing. The sample carries about 100,000 clones, approximately 82% recorded once. The sequencing input was blood. These receptor sequences come from a man aged 18-30 years in good health. CDR3s include the opening cysteine and the closing phenylalanine or tryptophan. The order of the fields is D gene, V gene, clone size, J gene, CDR3 protein, CDR3 DNA. A D gene is named only where the DNA matches it firmly. The size of a clone is reported for some rows only, either as once, few or many, or as a class for expanded clones.

D gene: NA; V gene: TRBV11-2; clone size: NA; J gene: TRBJ1-1; CDR3 protein: CASSLVSGGMNTEAFF; CDR3 DNA: TGTGCCAGCAGCTTAGTATCCGGCGGGATGAACACTGAAGCTTTCTTT
D gene: TRBD2; V gene: TRBV9; clone size: NA; J gene: TRBJ2-5; CDR3 protein: CASSFSAGGPETQYF; CDR3 DNA: TGTGCCAGCAGCTTCTCAGCGGGGGGGCCCGAGACCCAGTACTTC
D gene: TRBD2; V gene: TRBV6-1; clone size: NA; J gene: TRBJ2-5; CDR3 protein: CASSVSVAGGLIETQYF; CDR3 DNA: TGTGCCAGCAGTGTTTCGGTAGCGGGGGGGCTAATCGAGACCCAGTACTTC
D gene: NA; V gene: TRBV9; clone size: NA; J gene: TRBJ1-2; CDR3 protein: CASSVGLEVRF; CDR3 DNA: TGTGCCAGCAGCGTAGGTTTGGAGGTCCGCTTC
D gene: NA; V gene: TRBV27; clone size: NA; J gene: TRBJ1-5; CDR3 protein: CASSSGGNQPQHF; CDR3 DNA: TGTGCCAGCAGTTCGGGGGGCAATCAGCCCCAGCATTTT
D gene: NA; V gene: TRBV25-1; clone size: NA; J gene: TRBJ1-6; CDR3 protein: CASSEFSDGENSPLHF; CDR3 DNA: TGTGCCAGCAGTGAATTCTCGGACGGAGAGAATTCACCCCTCCACTTT
D gene: NA; V gene: TRBV18; clone size: few; J gene: TRBJ1-5; CDR3 protein: CASSPLAVSNSNQPQHF; CDR3 DNA: TGTGCCAGCTCACCGTTAGCGGTATCGAATAGCAATCAGCCCCAGCATTTT
D gene: NA; V gene: TRBV27; clone size: NA; J gene: TRBJ2-3; CDR3 protein: CASSPRAYSTDTQYF; CDR3 DNA: TGTGCCAGCAGTCCCCGCGCCTACAGCACAGATACGCAGTATTTT
D gene: NA; V gene: TRBV28; clone size: NA; J gene: TRBJ1-1; CDR3 protein: CASSRPLQGPDTEAFF; CDR3 DNA: TGTGCCAGCAGCCGACCGCTTCAGGGGCCGGACACTGAAGCTTTCTTT
D gene: NA; V gene: TRBV20-1; clone size: NA; J gene: TRBJ2-7; CDR3 protein: CSASAEIITYEQYF; CDR3 DNA: TGCAGTGCTAGTGCAGAAATTATTACCTACGAGCAGTACTTC
D gene: NA; V gene: TRBV30; clone size: NA; J gene: TRBJ1-6; CDR3 protein: CAWIPAARGGTSPLHF; CDR3 DNA: TGTGCCTGGATTCCCGCCGCCAGGGGTGGGACATCACCCCTCCACTTT
D gene: NA; V gene: TRBV5-5; clone size: NA; J gene: TRBJ1-2; CDR3 protein: CASSLALPLNYGYTF; CDR3 DNA: TGTGCCAGCAGCTTGGCTCTCCCTCTTAACTATGGCTACACCTTC
D gene: TRBD1; V gene: TRBV19; clone size: NA; J gene: TRBJ1-2; CDR3 protein: CASSRRRDREFWYGYTF; CDR3 DNA: TGTGCCAGTAGCCGACGGCGGGACAGGGAATTTTGGTATGGCTACACCTTC
D gene: NA; V gene: TRBV11-3; clone size: NA; J gene: TRBJ2-2; CDR3 protein: CASSLGFAGELFF; CDR3 DNA: TGTGCCAGCAGCTTGGGTTTTGCCGGGGAGCTGTTTTTT
D gene: TRBD1; V gene: TRBV6-5; clone size: NA; J gene: TRBJ2-2; CDR3 protein: CASRRGRDTGELFF; CDR3 DNA: TGTGCCAGCAGGAGGGGGCGCGACACCGGGGAGCTGTTTTTT
D gene: NA; V gene: TRBV7-2; clone size: once; J gene: TRBJ1-6; CDR3 protein: CASSPGFTSPLHF; CDR3 DNA: TGTGCCAGCAGCCCAGGGTTCACATCACCCCTCCACTTT
D gene: NA; V gene: TRBV5-1; clone size: NA; J gene: TRBJ2-1; CDR3 protein: CASSLGQYYNEQFF; CDR3 DNA: TGCGCCAGCAGCTTGGGACAGTACTACAATGAGCAGTTCTTC
D gene: NA; V gene: TRBV29-1; clone size: NA; J gene: TRBJ2-1; CDR3 protein: CSVEGEPPTRFSYNEQFF; CDR3 DNA: TGCAGCGTTGAAGGGGAACCACCCACGAGATTCTCCTACAATGAGCAGTTCTTC
D gene: NA; V gene: TRBV9; clone size: NA; J gene: TRBJ1-4; CDR3 protein: CASSGDGPNEKLFF; CDR3 DNA: TGTGCCAGCAGCGGGGACGGACCTAATGAAAAACTGTTTTTT
D gene: TRBD2; V gene: TRBV7-9; clone size: NA; J gene: TRBJ2-1; CDR3 protein: CASSLFLAGEQFF; CDR3 DNA: TGTGCCAGCAGCCTCTTTTTAGCGGGGGAGCAGTTCTTC
D gene: TRBD1; V gene: TRBV29-1; clone size: NA; J gene: TRBJ1-4; CDR3 protein: CSVLQGSGEKLFF; CDR3 DNA: TGCAGCGTGCTACAGGGGTCGGGTGAAAAACTGTTTTTT
D gene: NA; V gene: TRBV2; clone size: NA; J gene: TRBJ2-1; CDR3 protein: CASIWEFTYNEQFF; CDR3 DNA: TGTGCCAGCATATGGGAGTTCACCTACAATGAGCAGTTCTTC
D gene: NA; V gene: TRBV7-8; clone size: few; J gene: TRBJ1-6; CDR3 protein: CASSLAFGTASSYNSPLHF; CDR3 DNA: TGTGCCAGCAGCTTAGCGTTCGGGACCGCTAGCTCCTATAATTCACCCCTCCACTTT
D gene: TRBD1; V gene: TRBV18; clone size: NA; J gene: TRBJ1-2; CDR3 protein: CASSLDRVYGYTF; CDR3 DNA: TGTGCCAGCTCTCTAGACAGGGTCTATGGCTACACCTTC
D gene: NA; V gene: TRBV2; clone size: NA; J gene: TRBJ1-4; CDR3 protein: CASRAGGGIGEKLFF; CDR3 DNA: TGTGCCAGCAGGGCTGGTGGGGGGATAGGTGAAAAACTGTTTTTT
D gene: NA; V gene: TRBV7-2; clone size: few; J gene: TRBJ1-6; CDR3 protein: CASSLAPPVNRYSPLHF; CDR3 DNA: TGTGCCAGCAGCTTAGCGCCCCCGGTTAACCGGTATTCACCCCTCCACTTT
D gene: TRBD1; V gene: TRBV9; clone size: NA; J gene: TRBJ2-1; CDR3 protein: CASTRGGQGASYNEQFF; CDR3 DNA: TGTGCCAGCACCCGAGGCGGGCAGGGGGCATCGTACAATGAGCAGTTCTTC
D gene: TRBD1; V gene: TRBV6-5; clone size: NA; J gene: TRBJ1-2; CDR3 protein: CASRGTGGTNYGYTF; CDR3 DNA: TGTGCCAGCAGGGGGACAGGGGGCACGAACTATGGCTACACCTTC
D gene: NA; V gene: TRBV2; clone size: NA; J gene: TRBJ1-4; CDR3 protein: CASRDVQGRGEKLFF; CDR3 DNA: TGTGCCAGCAGGGACGTACAGGGCCGCGGTGAAAAACTGTTTTTT
D gene: NA; V gene: TRBV6-5; clone size: few; J gene: TRBJ2-7; CDR3 protein: CASSSVWETEQYF; CDR3 DNA: TGTGCCAGCAGTTCCGTCTGGGAGACCGAGCAGTACTTC
D gene: NA; V gene: TRBV18; clone size: NA; J gene: TRBJ1-4; CDR3 protein: CASSPSRAEKLFF; CDR3 DNA: TGTGCCAGCTCACCAAGCCGGGCAGAAAAACTGTTTTTT
D gene: NA; V gene: TRBV5-1; clone size: NA; J gene: TRBJ2-1; CDR3 protein: CASSFRETSSYNEQFF; CDR3 DNA: TGCGCCAGCAGCTTCAGGGAGACTAGTTCCTACAATGAGCAGTTCTTC
D gene: NA; V gene: TRBV2; clone size: NA; J gene: TRBJ2-5; CDR3 protein: CASRPELWGETQYF; CDR3 DNA: TGTGCCAGCAGACCGGAGTTGTGGGGCGAGACCCAGTACTTC
D gene: TRBD1; V gene: TRBV14; clone size: few; J gene: TRBJ2-1; CDR3 protein: CASSPNRDRGAFF; CDR3 DNA: TGTGCCAGCAGCCCCAACCGGGACAGGGGGGCGTTCTTC
D gene: TRBD2; V gene: TRBV5-1; clone size: NA; J gene: TRBJ2-2; CDR3 protein: CASSLASGGPNTGELFF; CDR3 DNA: TGCGCCAGCAGCTTGGCTAGCGGGGGGCCCAACACCGGGGAGCTGTTTTTT
D gene: NA; V gene: TRBV2; clone size: NA; J gene: TRBJ1-6; CDR3 protein: CASSEVWRSPLHF; CDR3 DNA: TGTGCCAGCAGTGAAGTGTGGCGTTCACCCCTCCACTTT
D gene: NA; V gene: TRBV6-4; clone size: NA; J gene: TRBJ2-4; CDR3 protein: CASSEGEKNIQYF; CDR3 DNA: TGTGCCAGCAGTGAGGGGGAAAAAAACATTCAGTACTTC
D gene: NA; V gene: TRBV11-3; clone size: NA; J gene: TRBJ1-3; CDR3 protein: CASSRASGNTIYF; CDR3 DNA: TGTGCCAGCAGTCGGGCCTCTGGAAACACCATATATTTT
D gene: NA; V gene: TRBV3-1/TRBV3-2; clone size: NA; J gene: TRBJ1-1; CDR3 protein: CASSQRVGDTEAFF; CDR3 DNA: TGTGCCAGCAGCCAACGGGTAGGTGACACTGAAGCTTTCTTT
D gene: NA; V gene: TRBV5-1; clone size: once; J gene: TRBJ2-5; CDR3 protein: CASSFGGALQETQYF; CDR3 DNA: TGCGCCAGCAGCTTTGGGGGGGCCCTTCAAGAGACCCAGTACTTC
D gene: NA; V gene: TRBV6-2/TRBV6-3; clone size: NA; J gene: TRBJ1-5; CDR3 protein: CASSRDTKRPQHF; CDR3 DNA: TGTGCCAGCAGCCGGGACACGAAACGGCCCCAGCATTTT
D gene: NA; V gene: TRBV6-5; clone size: NA; J gene: TRBJ1-1; CDR3 protein: CASREAGLVNTEAFF; CDR3 DNA: TGTGCCAGCAGGGAGGCCGGCCTAGTGAACACTGAAGCTTTCTTT
D gene: NA; V gene: TRBV3-1/TRBV3-2; clone size: NA; J gene: TRBJ1-2; CDR3 protein: CASSLTDFYGYTF; CDR3 DNA: TGTGCCAGCAGTCTAACCGATTTCTATGGCTACACCTTC
D gene: TRBD1; V gene: TRBV5-1; clone size: few; J gene: TRBJ2-7; CDR3 protein: CASSPHRTGSSYEQYF; CDR3 DNA: TGCGCCAGCAGCCCCCACCGGACAGGGTCGAGCTACGAGCAGTACTTC
D gene: TRBD2; V gene: TRBV27; clone size: NA; J gene: TRBJ2-3; CDR3 protein: CASSGLSGGADTQYF; CDR3 DNA: TGTGCCAGCAGCGGACTTAGTGGGGGGGCAGATACGCAGTATTTT
D gene: TRBD1; V gene: TRBV5-1; clone size: NA; J gene: TRBJ1-6; CDR3 protein: CASSFQGDSPLHF; CDR3 DNA: TGCGCCAGCAGCTTCCAGGGGGATTCACCCCTCCACTTT
D gene: NA; V gene: TRBV5-8; clone size: once; J gene: TRBJ2-1; CDR3 protein: CASSLGGSVPYNEQFF; CDR3 DNA: TGTGCCAGCAGCTTGGGGGGCAGTGTGCCCTACAATGAGCAGTTCTTC